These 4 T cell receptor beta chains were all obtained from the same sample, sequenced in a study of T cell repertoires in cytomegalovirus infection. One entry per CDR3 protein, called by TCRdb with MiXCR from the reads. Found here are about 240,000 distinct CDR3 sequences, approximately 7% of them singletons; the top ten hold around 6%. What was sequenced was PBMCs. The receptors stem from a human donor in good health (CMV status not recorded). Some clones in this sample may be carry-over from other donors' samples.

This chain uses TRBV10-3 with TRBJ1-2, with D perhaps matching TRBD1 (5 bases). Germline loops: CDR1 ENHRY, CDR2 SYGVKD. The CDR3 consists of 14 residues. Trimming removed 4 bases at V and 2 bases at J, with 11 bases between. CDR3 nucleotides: TGTGCCATCAGTGGCAACAGGCAGAACTATGGCTACACCTTC. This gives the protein CAISGNRQNYGYTF.

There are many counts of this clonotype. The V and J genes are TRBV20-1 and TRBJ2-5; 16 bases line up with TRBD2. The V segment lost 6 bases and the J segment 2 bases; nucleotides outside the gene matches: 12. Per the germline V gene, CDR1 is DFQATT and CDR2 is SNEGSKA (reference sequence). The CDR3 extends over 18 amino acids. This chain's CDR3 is CSAAPGLAGGLRQETQYF. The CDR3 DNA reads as TGCAGTGCAGCGCCGGGACTAGCGGGGGGGCTCCGGCAAGAGACCCAGTACTTC.

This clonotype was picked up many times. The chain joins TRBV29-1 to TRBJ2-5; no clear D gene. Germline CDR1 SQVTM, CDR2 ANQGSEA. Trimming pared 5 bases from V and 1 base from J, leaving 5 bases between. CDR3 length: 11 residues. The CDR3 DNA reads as TGCAGCGTTCGTCCCCAAGAGACCCAGTACTTC. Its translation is CSVRPQETQYF.

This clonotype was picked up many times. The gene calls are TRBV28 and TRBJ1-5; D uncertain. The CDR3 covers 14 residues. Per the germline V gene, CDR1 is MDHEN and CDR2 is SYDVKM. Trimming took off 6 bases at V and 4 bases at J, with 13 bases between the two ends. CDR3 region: CASRSESANQPQHF. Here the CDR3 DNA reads TGTGCCAGCAGATCAGAGAGTGCAAATCAGCCCCAGCATTTT.